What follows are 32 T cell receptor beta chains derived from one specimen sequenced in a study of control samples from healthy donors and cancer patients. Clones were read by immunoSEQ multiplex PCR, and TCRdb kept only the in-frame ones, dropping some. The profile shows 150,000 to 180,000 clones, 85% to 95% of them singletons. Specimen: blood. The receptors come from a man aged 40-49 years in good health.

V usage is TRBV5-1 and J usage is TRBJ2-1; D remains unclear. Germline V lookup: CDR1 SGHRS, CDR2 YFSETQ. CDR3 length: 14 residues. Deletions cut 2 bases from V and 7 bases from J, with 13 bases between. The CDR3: CASSFGYQRNEQFF. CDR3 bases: TGCGCCAGCAGCTTTGGGTACCAAAGGAATGAGCAGTTCTTC.

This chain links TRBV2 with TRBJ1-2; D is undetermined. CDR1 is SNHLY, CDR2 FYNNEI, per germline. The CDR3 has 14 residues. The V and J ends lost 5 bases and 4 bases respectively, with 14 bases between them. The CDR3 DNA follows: TGTGCCAGCAGTTCTCTAGACATTGGCTATGGCTACACCTTC. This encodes CASSSLDIGYGYTF.

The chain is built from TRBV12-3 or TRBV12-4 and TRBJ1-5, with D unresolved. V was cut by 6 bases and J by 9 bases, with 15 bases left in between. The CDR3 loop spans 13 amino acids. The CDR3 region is CASRSGRGGPQHF. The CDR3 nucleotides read TGTGCCAGCAGAAGTGGACGGGGAGGGCCCCAGCATTTT.

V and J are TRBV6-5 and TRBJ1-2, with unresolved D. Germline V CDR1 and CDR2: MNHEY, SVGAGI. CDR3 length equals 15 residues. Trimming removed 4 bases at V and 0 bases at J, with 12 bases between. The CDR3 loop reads CASSSLKGSNYGYTF. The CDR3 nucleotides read TGTGCCAGCAGTTCCCTGAAAGGTTCTAACTATGGCTACACCTTC.

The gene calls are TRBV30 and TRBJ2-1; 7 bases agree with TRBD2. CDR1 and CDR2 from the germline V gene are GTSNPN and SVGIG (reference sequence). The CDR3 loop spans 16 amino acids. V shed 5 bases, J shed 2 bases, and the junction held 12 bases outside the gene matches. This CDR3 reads CAWAPGGGAPYNEQFF. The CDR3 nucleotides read TGTGCCTGGGCCCCCGGCGGGGGTGCCCCCTACAATGAGCAGTTCTTC.

The CDR3 sequence: CASSVAPGTDTQYF. The CDR3 DNA is TGTGCCAGCAGCGTTGCCCCTGGAACAGATACGCAGTATTTT. The chain uses TRBV9 and TRBJ2-3; D uncertain. This CDR3 is 14 amino acids long. V lost 2 bases and J lost 3, with 10 bases in between. Germline lookup yields CDR1 SGDLS and CDR2 YYNGEE.

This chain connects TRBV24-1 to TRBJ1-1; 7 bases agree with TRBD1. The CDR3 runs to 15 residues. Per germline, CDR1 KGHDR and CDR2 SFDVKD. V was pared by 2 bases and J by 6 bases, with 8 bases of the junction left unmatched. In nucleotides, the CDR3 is TGTGCCACCAGTGATTCGACAGGGCGGGCATCTGAAGCTTTCTTT. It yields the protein CATSDSTGRASEAFF.

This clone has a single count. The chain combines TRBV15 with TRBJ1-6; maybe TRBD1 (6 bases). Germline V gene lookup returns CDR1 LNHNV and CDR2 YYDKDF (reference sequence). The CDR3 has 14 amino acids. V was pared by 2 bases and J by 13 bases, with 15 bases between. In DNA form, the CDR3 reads TGTGCCACCAGCAGATTCAATCTACAGGGTCCCCTCCACTTT. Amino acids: CATSRFNLQGPLHF.

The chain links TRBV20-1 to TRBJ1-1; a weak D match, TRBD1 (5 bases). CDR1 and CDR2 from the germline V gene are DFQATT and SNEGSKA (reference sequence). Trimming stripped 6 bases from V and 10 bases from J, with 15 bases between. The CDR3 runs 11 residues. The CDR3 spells CSAETMGGAFF. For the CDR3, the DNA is TGCAGTGCGGAAACGATGGGGGGAGCTTTCTTT.

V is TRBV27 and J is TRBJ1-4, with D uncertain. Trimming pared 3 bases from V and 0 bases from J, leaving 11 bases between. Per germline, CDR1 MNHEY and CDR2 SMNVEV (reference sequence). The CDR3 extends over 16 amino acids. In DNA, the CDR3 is TGTGCCAGCAGTTTTGGTCCCGGATCAACTAATGAAAAACTGTTTTTT. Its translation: CASSFGPGSTNEKLFF.

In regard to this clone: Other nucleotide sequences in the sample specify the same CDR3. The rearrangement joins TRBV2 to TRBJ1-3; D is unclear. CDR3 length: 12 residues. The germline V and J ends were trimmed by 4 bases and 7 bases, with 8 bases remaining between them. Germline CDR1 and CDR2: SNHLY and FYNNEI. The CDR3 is CASSAGGNTIYF. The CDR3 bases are TGTGCCAGCAGTGCGGGAGGCAACACCATATATTTT.

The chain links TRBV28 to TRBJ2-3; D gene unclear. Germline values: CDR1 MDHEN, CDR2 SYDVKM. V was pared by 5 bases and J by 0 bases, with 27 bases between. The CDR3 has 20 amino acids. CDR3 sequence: CASSPLGSWTTPASTDTQYF. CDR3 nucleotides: TGTGCCAGCAGTCCCCTAGGCTCTTGGACGACCCCCGCGAGCACAGATACGCAGTATTTT. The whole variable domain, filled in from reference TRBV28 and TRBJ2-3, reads DVKVTQSSRYLVKRTGEKVFLECVQDMDHENMFWYRQDPGLGLRLIYFSYDVKMKEKGDIPEGYSVSREKKERFSLILESASTNQTSMYLCASSPLGSWTTPASTDTQYFGPGTRLTVL.

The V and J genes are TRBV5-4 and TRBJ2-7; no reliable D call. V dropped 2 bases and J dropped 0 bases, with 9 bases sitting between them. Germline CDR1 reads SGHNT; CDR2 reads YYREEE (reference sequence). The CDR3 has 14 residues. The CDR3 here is CASSLKPDSYEQYF. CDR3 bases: TGTGCCAGCAGCTTAAAGCCAGACTCCTACGAGCAGTACTTC. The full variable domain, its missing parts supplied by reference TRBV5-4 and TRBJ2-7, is ETGVTQSPTHLIKTRGQQVTLRCSSQSGHNTVSWYQQALGQGPQFIFQYYREEENGRGNFPPRFSGLQFPNYSSELNVNALELDDSALYLCASSLKPDSYEQYFGPGTRLTVT.

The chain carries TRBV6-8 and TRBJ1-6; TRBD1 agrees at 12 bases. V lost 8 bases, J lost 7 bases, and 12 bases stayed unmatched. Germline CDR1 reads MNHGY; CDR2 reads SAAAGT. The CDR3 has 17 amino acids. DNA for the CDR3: TGTGCCAGCGGGGGACAGGGGGCGCGGACGGGGAATTCACCCCTCCACTTT. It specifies CASGGQGARTGNSPLHF.

The CDR3 is CASSVPGGGGADYGYTF. The DNA for the CDR3 is TGCGCCAGCAGCGTCCCCGGGGGAGGGGGCGCCGATTATGGCTACACCTTC. This sequence joins TRBV4-1 and TRBJ1-2; 7 bases map to TRBD1. CDR1 is MGHRA and CDR2 is YSYEKL in the germline V gene. The J segment lost 5 bases and the V segment lost 5 bases, leaving 17 bases of the junction unmatched. This CDR3 region has 17 residues.

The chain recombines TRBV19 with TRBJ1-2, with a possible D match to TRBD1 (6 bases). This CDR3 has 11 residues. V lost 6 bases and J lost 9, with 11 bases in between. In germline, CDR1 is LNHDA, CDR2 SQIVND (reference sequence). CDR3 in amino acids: CASSTGQSYTF. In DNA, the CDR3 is TGTGCCAGTAGCACAGGACAGAGCTACACCTTC.

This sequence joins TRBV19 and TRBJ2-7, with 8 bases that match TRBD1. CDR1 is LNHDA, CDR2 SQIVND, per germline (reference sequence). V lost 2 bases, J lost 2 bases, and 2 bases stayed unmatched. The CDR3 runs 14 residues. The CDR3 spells CASSIIQGAYEQYF. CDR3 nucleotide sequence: TGTGCCAGTAGTATAATACAGGGGGCCTACGAGCAGTACTTC.

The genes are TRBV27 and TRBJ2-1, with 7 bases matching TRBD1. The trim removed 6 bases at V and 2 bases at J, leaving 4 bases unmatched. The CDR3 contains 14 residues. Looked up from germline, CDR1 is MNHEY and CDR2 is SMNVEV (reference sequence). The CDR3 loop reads CASSVTGTYNEQFF. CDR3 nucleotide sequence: TGTGCCAGCAGCGTGACAGGGACCTACAATGAGCAGTTCTTC.

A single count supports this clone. CDR3 in DNA: TGTGCCAGCCGAGAAGGACAGGGTCGCTACGAGCAGTACTTC. It encodes CASREGQGRYEQYF. This rearrangement joins TRBV28 to TRBJ2-7; 8 bases fit TRBD1. CDR1 is MDHEN and CDR2 is SYDVKM in the germline V gene. The CDR3 has 14 residues. Unmatched junction bases numbered 9, after V lost 8 bases and J lost 3 bases. The variable domain in full, with the rest retrieved from reference TRBV28 and TRBJ2-7, is DVKVTQSSRYLVKRTGEKVFLECVQDMDHENMFWYRQDPGLGLRLIYFSYDVKMKEKGDIPEGYSVSREKKERFSLILESASTNQTSMYLCASREGQGRYEQYFGPGTRLTVT.

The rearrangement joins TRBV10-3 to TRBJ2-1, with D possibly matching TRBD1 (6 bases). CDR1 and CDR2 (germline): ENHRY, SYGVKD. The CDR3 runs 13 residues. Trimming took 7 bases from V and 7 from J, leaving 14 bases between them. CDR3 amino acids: CAIKGHRENEQFF. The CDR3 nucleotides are TGTGCCATCAAGGGCCACAGGGAAAATGAGCAGTTCTTC.

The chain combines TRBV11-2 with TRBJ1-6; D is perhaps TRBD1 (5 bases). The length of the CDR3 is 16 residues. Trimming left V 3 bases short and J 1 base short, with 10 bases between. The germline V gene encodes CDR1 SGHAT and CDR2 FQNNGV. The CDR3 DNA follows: TGTGCCAGCAGCTTGGTTAGGGGATCCTATAATTCACCCCTCCACTTT. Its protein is CASSLVRGSYNSPLHF. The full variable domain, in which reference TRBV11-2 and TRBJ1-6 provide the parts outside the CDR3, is EAGVAQSPRYKIIEKRQSVAFWCNPISGHATLYWYQQILGQGPKLLIQFQNNGVVDDSQLPKDRFSAERLKGVDSTLKIQPAKLEDSAVYLCASSLVRGSYNSPLHFGNGTRLTVT.

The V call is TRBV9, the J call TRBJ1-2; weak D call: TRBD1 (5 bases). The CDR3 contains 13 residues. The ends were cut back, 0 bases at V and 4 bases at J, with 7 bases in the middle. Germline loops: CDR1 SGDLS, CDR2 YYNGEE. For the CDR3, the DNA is TGTGCCAGCAGCGTAGCTGACAGCTATGGCTACACCTTC. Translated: CASSVADSYGYTF. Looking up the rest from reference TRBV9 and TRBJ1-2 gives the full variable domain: DSGVTQTPKHLITATGQRVTLRCSPRSGDLSVYWYQQSLDQGLQFLIQYYNGEERAKGNILERFSAQQFPDLHSELNLSSLELGDSALYFCASSVADSYGYTFGSGTRLTVV.

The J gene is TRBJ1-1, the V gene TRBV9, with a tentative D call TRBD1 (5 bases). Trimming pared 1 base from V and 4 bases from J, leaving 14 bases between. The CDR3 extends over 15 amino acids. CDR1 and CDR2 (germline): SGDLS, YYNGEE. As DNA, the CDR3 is TGTGCCAGCAGCGTACATCCGGGACCGAGCACTGAAGCTTTCTTT. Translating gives CASSVHPGPSTEAFF.

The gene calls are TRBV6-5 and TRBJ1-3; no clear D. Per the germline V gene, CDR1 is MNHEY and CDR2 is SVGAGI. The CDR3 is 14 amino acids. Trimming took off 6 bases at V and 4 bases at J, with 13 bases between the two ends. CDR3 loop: CASSLGLGGNTIYF. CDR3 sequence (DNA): TGTGCCAGCAGCCTAGGATTGGGCGGAAACACCATATATTTT.

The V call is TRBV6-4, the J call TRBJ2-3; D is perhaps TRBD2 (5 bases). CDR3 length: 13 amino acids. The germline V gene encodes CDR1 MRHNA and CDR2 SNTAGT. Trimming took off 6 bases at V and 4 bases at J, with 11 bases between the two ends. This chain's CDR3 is CASSLEEADTQYF. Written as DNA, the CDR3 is TGTGCCAGCAGCCTCGAGGAGGCAGATACGCAGTATTTT.

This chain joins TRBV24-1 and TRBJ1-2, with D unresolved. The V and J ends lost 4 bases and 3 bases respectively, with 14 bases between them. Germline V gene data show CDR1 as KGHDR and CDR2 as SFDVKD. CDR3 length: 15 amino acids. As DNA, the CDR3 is TGTGCCACCAGTGACCCAAACGGACTTGACTATGGCTACACCTTC. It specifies CATSDPNGLDYGYTF.

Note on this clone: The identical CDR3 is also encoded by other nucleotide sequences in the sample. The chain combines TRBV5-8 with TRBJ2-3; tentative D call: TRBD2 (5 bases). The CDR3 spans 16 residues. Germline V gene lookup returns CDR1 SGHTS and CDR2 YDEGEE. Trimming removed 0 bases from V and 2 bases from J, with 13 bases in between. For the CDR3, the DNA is TGTGCCAGCAGCTTGGGTCAGCGGTCTCTCACAGATACGCAGTATTTT. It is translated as CASSLGQRSLTDTQYF.

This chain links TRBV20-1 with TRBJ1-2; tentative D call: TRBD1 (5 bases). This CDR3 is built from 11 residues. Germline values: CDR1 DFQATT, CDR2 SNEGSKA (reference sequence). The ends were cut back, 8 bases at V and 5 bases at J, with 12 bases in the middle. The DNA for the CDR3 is TGCAGTTCCGGGACGGCATATGGCTACACCTTC. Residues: CSSGTAYGYTF.

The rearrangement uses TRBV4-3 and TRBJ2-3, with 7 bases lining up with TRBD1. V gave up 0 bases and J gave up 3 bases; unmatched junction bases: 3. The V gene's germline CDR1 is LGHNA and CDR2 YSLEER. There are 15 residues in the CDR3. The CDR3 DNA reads TGCGCCAGCAGCCAAGACAGGGGGTGGACAGATACGCAGTATTTT. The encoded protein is CASSQDRGWTDTQYF.

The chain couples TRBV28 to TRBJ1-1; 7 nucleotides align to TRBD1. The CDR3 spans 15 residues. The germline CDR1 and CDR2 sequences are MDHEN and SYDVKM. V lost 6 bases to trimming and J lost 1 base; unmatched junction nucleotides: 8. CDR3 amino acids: CASRKGGTENTEAFF. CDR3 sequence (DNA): TGTGCCAGCAGAAAAGGCGGGACAGAGAACACTGAAGCTTTCTTT.

CDR3 in DNA: TGTGCCAGCAGCTTAACCTTAACAGGGGCCACCCGTCATCTCTGGCCCCAGCATTTT. This translates into CASSLTLTGATRHLWPQHF. The chain couples TRBV7-9 to TRBJ1-5; 7 nucleotides agree with TRBD1. Germline loops: CDR1 SEHNR, CDR2 FQNEAQ (reference sequence). This CDR3 comprises 19 residues. V gave up 2 bases and J gave up 9 bases; unmatched junction bases: 22.

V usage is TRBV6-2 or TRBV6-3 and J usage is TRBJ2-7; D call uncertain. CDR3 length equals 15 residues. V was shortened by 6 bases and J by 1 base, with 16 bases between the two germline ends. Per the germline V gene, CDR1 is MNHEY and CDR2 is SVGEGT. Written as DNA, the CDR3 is TGTGCCAGCAGCAGTTCGGGCGGTGGGTCCTACGAGCAGTACTTC. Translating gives CASSSSGGGSYEQYF.